The 23 T cell receptor beta chains below all came from one sample that was sequenced in a study of cytomegalovirus exposure and HLA in healthy donors. The PCR contained 60 Vbeta and 13 Jbeta primers. TCRdb keeps only in-frame clones here, not all; method: immunoSEQ multiplex PCR. The data show roughly 190,000 clones, nearly 80% seen once. Material for sequencing was PBMCs. The origin of the receptors is a female donor in good health and CMV-seronegative.

V gene TRBV19 combines with J gene TRBJ2-1, with 11 bases identical to TRBD2. CDR3 length equals 15 residues. J lost 2 bases, V lost 7 bases, and 4 bases had no gene match. Germline V gene data show CDR1 as LNHDA and CDR2 as SQIVND (reference sequence). The CDR3 nucleotides read TGTGCCAGTAACGTAGCGGGAGGGCCCTACAATGAGCAGTTCTTC. Protein sequence: CASNVAGGPYNEQFF.

CDR3 DNA: TGTGCCAGCAGCTCCGACGTGCTAGGCGGGGGAAGCACAGATACGCAGTATTTT. It specifies CASSSDVLGGGSTDTQYF. The chain carries TRBV7-9 and TRBJ2-3; 7 bases map to TRBD2. The germline CDR1 and CDR2 sequences are SEHNR and FQNEAQ (reference sequence). The CDR3 is 18 residues long. The junction had 13 bases not matched to a gene; V was cut back by 4 bases and J by 0 bases.

In this sample, this clone turned up a few times. V usage is TRBV7-2 and J usage is TRBJ2-7; D unresolved. The CDR3 sequence is 13 residues long. V shed 5 bases and J shed 6 bases, with 14 bases lying between them. Germline CDR1 is SGHTA and CDR2 is FQGNSA. CDR3 sequence: CASSARLTGEQYF. CDR3 DNA sequence: TGTGCCAGCAGCGCCAGACTGACCGGCGAGCAGTACTTC. Full variable domain (outside the CDR3, taken from reference TRBV7-2 and TRBJ2-7): GAGVSQSPSNKVTEKGKDVELRCDPISGHTALYWYRQSLGQGLEFLIYFQGNSAPDKSGLPSDRFSAERTGGSVSTLTIQRTQQEDSAVYLCASSARLTGEQYFGPGTRLTVT.

The rearrangement joins TRBV5-1 to TRBJ2-1, with 9 bases lining up with TRBD2. The CDR3 runs to 16 residues. V lost 2 bases to trimming and J lost 5 bases; unmatched junction nucleotides: 8. Germline V CDR1 and CDR2: SGHRS, YFSETQ. The CDR3 sequence: CASSFASGIRDNEQFF. The CDR3 DNA reads as TGCGCCAGCAGCTTTGCTAGCGGGATACGCGACAATGAGCAGTTCTTC. Looking up the rest from reference TRBV5-1 and TRBJ2-1 gives the full variable domain: KAGVTQTPRYLIKTRGQQVTLSCSPISGHRSVSWYQQTPGQGLQFLFEYFSETQRNKGNFPGRFSGRQFSNSRSEMNVSTLELGDSALYLCASSFASGIRDNEQFFGPGTRLTVL.

The chain combines TRBV5-6 with TRBJ2-5, with 7 positions matching TRBD2. This CDR3 spans 15 amino acids. V lost 2 bases and J lost 2; bases outside the gene matches: 6. CDR1 is SGHDT and CDR2 is YYEEEE in the germline V gene. The CDR3 bases are TGTGCCAGCAGCTTCTACTACGGGGGGCAAGAGACCCAGTACTTC. Amino acids: CASSFYYGGQETQYF.

J is TRBJ2-3 and V is TRBV9; TRBD1 is a possible D gene (6 bases). The CDR3 is made up of 16 amino acids. Germline V gene sequence: CDR1 SGDLS, CDR2 YYNGEE. The V gene lost 0 bases and the J gene lost 4 bases, with 15 bases spanning the gap. The CDR3 spells CASSVGGSPGADTQYF. CDR3 coding DNA: TGTGCCAGCAGCGTAGGGGGCAGTCCAGGGGCAGATACGCAGTATTTT.

This clone has more than one count but fewer than ten. V gene TRBV2 combines with J gene TRBJ2-1; 10 nucleotides agree with TRBD1. CDR1 and CDR2 (germline): SNHLY, FYNNEI. J was trimmed by 5 bases and V by 5 bases; bases with no gene match: 9. The length of the CDR3 is 16 residues. The CDR3 loop reads CASSRAVGTGDNEQFF. CDR3 in DNA: TGTGCCAGCAGTCGAGCCGTCGGGACAGGGGACAATGAGCAGTTCTTC.

J is TRBJ1-5 and V is TRBV19; D unresolved. V lost 2 bases, J lost 6 bases, and 5 bases lay in between. The CDR3 is 12 amino acids. Germline V gene lookup returns CDR1 LNHDA and CDR2 SQIVND (reference sequence). CDR3 coding DNA: TGTGCCAGTAGTATACCGAGTCAGCCCCAGCATTTT. Translated: CASSIPSQPQHF. Supplemented by reference TRBV19 and TRBJ1-5, the full variable domain reads DGGITQSPKYLFRKEGQNVTLSCEQNLNHDAMYWYRQDPGQGLRLIYYSQIVNDFQKGDIAEGYSVSREKKESFPLTVTSAQKNPTAFYLCASSIPSQPQHFGDGTRLSIL.

This chain links TRBV6-1 with TRBJ2-5; 8 bases are a match to TRBD1. The ends lost 7 bases at V and 5 bases at J; junction bases unmatched: 9. CDR1 and CDR2 from the germline V gene are MNHNS and SASEGT. CDR3 length: 14 residues. Here the CDR3 reads CASNHQGAEETQYF. CDR3 DNA sequence: TGTGCCAGCAATCATCAGGGGGCTGAGGAGACCCAGTACTTC.

This clone has only one observation. The rearrangement uses TRBV7-2 and TRBJ1-5; D not certain. This CDR3 has 14 residues. Germline lookup yields CDR1 SGHTA and CDR2 FQGNSA. The V end was cut by 3 bases, the J end by 3 bases, with 9 bases between. The CDR3 DNA follows: TGTGCCAGCAGCTTCCGGGGAAACAATCAGCCCCAGCATTTT. It specifies CASSFRGNNQPQHF. The full variable domain, its missing parts supplied by reference TRBV7-2 and TRBJ1-5, is GAGVSQSPSNKVTEKGKDVELRCDPISGHTALYWYRQSLGQGLEFLIYFQGNSAPDKSGLPSDRFSAERTGGSVSTLTIQRTQQEDSAVYLCASSFRGNNQPQHFGDGTRLSIL.

The V call is TRBV19, the J call TRBJ2-2, with 9 bases aligning to TRBD1. CDR3 length equals 14 residues. From germline, CDR1 is LNHDA and CDR2 SQIVND (reference sequence). With V trimmed by 6 bases and J by 4 bases, 3 bases remained unmatched. CDR3 sequence (DNA): TGTGCCAGTAGCGGACAGGGGTTCACCGGGGAGCTGTTTTTT. Translating it yields CASSGQGFTGELFF.

This chain connects TRBV7-8 to TRBJ2-6, with 8 bases fitting TRBD1. The germline V gene has CDR1 SGHVS and CDR2 FQNEAQ. Trimming removed 3 bases from V and 3 bases from J; junction bases left unmatched: 1. CDR3 length equals 15 residues. The CDR3 coding sequence is TGTGCCAGCAGCTTCGACAGGGGTGGGGCCAACGTCCTGACTTTC. Protein: CASSFDRGGANVLTF.

This chain links TRBV2 with TRBJ2-5; weak D call: TRBD1 (6 bases). V was trimmed by 0 bases and J by 5 bases, leaving 19 bases between them. CDR1 and CDR2 from the germline V gene are SNHLY and FYNNEI. The CDR3 runs 17 residues. The CDR3 protein is CASSEAAWTAISETQYF. The CDR3 nucleotides read TGTGCCAGCAGTGAAGCGGCTTGGACAGCTATAAGTGAGACCCAGTACTTC. The full variable domain, in which reference TRBV2 and TRBJ2-5 provide the parts outside the CDR3, is EPEVTQTPSHQVTQMGQEVILRCVPISNHLYFYWYRQILGQKVEFLVSFYNNEISEKSEIFDDQFSVERPDGSNFTLKIRSTKLEDSAMYFCASSEAAWTAISETQYFGPGTRLLVL.

This clone has at least ten counts. The chain is built from TRBV6-5 and TRBJ1-2; D unresolved. The CDR3 is 13 residues long. Germline CDR1 is MNHEY and CDR2 is SVGAGI. V lost 5 bases, J lost 8 bases, and 15 bases lay in between. The CDR3 nucleotides read TGTGCCAGCAGTCCAAACGGGATCGAAGGCTACACCTTC. Translated, it gives CASSPNGIEGYTF.

This sequence joins TRBV4-2 and TRBJ2-7, with D unresolved. V was shortened by 4 bases and J by 0 bases, with 4 bases between the two germline ends. The germline gives CDR1 LGHNA, CDR2 YNFKEQ. The CDR3 contains 12 residues. CDR3 sequence reads: CASSRDSYEQYF. In DNA, the CDR3 is TGTGCCAGCAGCCGCGACTCCTACGAGCAGTACTTC.

The chain couples TRBV13 to TRBJ1-2, with 10 positions matching TRBD1. CDR1 is PRHDT, CDR2 FYEKMQ, per germline (reference sequence). V dropped 5 bases and J dropped 8; count of bases not matched to a gene: 17. CDR3 length equals 17 residues. CDR3 amino acids: CASSQKGLGTGDVGYTF. The CDR3, as DNA: TGTGCCAGCAGCCAAAAAGGTTTGGGGACAGGGGATGTCGGCTACACCTTC.

This chain uses TRBV30 with TRBJ2-2; 10 bases are shared with TRBD2. After removal of 3 bases from V and 4 bases from J, the junction contained 11 bases not matched to a gene. The CDR3 is 17 residues long. Germline CDR1 and CDR2: GTSNPN and SVGIG (reference sequence). In DNA, the CDR3 is TGTGCCTGGAGCTTTACCCTAGCGGGAGATGGCACCGGGGAGCTGTTTTTT. Protein sequence: CAWSFTLAGDGTGELFF. Full variable domain (outside the CDR3, taken from reference TRBV30 and TRBJ2-2): SQTIHQWPATLVQPVGSPLSLECTVEGTSNPNLYWYRQAAGRGLQLLFYSVGIGQISSEVPQNLSASRPQDRQFILSSKKLLLSDSGFYLCAWSFTLAGDGTGELFFGEGSRLTVL.

V is TRBV7-2 and J is TRBJ2-1, with 7 bases that match TRBD2. The CDR3 spans 14 residues. CDR1 is SGHTA and CDR2 is FQGNSA in the germline V gene. V gave up 2 bases and J gave up 7 bases; unmatched junction bases: 5. The chain's CDR3 is CASSLFGGSNEQFF. The DNA of the CDR3 is TGTGCCAGCAGCTTATTCGGCGGGAGTAATGAGCAGTTCTTC.

This clone was seen only a few times. This sequence joins TRBV9 and TRBJ2-5, with D possibly TRBD1 on 5 matching bases. Trimming pared 2 bases from V and 2 bases from J, leaving 13 bases between. There are 15 residues in the CDR3. In germline, CDR1 is SGDLS, CDR2 YYNGEE. The CDR3 protein is CASSVPTGGQETQYF. Here the CDR3 DNA reads TGTGCCAGCAGCGTCCCAACAGGCGGTCAAGAGACCCAGTACTTC.

This sequence joins TRBV5-1 and TRBJ2-3, with a possible D match to TRBD2 (6 bases). Germline-derived CDR1 and CDR2 are SGHRS and YFSETQ. Trimming stripped 0 bases from V and 3 bases from J, with 11 bases between. The CDR3 runs 15 residues. The DNA of the CDR3 is TGCGCCAGCAGCTTGGTCTTGACTAGGACAGATACGCAGTATTTT. Its protein is CASSLVLTRTDTQYF.

This clone was counted once. The chain combines TRBV7-9 with TRBJ1-5; 7 bases map to TRBD1. V was clipped by 5 bases and J by 3 bases; unmatched bases: 4. The CDR3 extends over 14 amino acids. Germline lookup yields CDR1 SEHNR and CDR2 FQNEAQ (reference sequence). The CDR3 nucleotides read TGTGCCAGCAGCCAGACAGGGTCCAATCAGCCCCAGCATTTT. Protein: CASSQTGSNQPQHF.

Of note for this clone: A read error may account for a junction end that differs from germline. The gene calls are TRBV7-2 and TRBJ2-5; D possibly corresponds to TRBD1 (6 bases). This CDR3 comprises 16 residues. The V gene's germline CDR1 is SGHTA and CDR2 FQGNSA. The CDR3: CASSLVGWAGEEPQYF. In DNA, the CDR3 is TGTGCCAGCAGCTTAGTAGGTTGGGCAGGGGAAGAGCCCCAGTACTTC. The whole variable domain, filled in from reference TRBV7-2 and TRBJ2-5, reads GAGVSQSPSNKVTEKGKDVELRCDPISGHTALYWYRQSLGQGLEFLIYFQGNSAPDKSGLPSDRFSAERTGGSVSTLTIQRTQQEDSAVYLCASSLVGWAGEEPQYFGPGTRLLVL.

This sequence joins TRBV28 and TRBJ2-7; D possibly corresponds to TRBD2 (5 bases). The CDR3 covers 14 residues. The germline CDR1 and CDR2 sequences are MDHEN and SYDVKM. Trimming removed 0 bases from V and 2 bases from J, with 8 bases in between. In DNA form, the CDR3 reads TGTGCCAGCAGTTTATGGGGAGATACCTACGAGCAGTACTTC. It translates to CASSLWGDTYEQYF.